Listed below are T cell receptor beta chains from one sample, sequenced in a study of regulatory T cells in long-lasting Graves disease. TCRdb ran MiXCR on the multiplex PCR reads and lists one entry per CDR3 protein. The sample records 600,000 to 800,000 distinct CDR3 sequences, 30% being singletons. The sequencing used peripheral blood mononuclear cells (PBMCs), collected when the disease was refractory, from a patient treated with antithyroid drugs. The receptors come from a female donor with Graves disease. Both conserved end residues are part of each CDR3. D genes are given only for firm matches. Where a row states a size, it is once, few, many or the class of an expanded clone; other rows omit it.

clone_size | j_call | v_call | d_call | cdr3_nt | cdr3_aa
. | TRBJ1-5 | TRBV12-3/TRBV12-4 | TRBD1 | TGTGCCAGCAGCCTGGACAGGGGGCGCGCAGTACAGCCCCAGCATTTT | CASSLDRGRAVQPQHF
. | TRBJ1-5 | TRBV20-1 | TRBD1 | TGCAGTGCACCGACAGGGCCAGGAAGCAATCAGCCCCAGCATTTT | CSAPTGPGSNQPQHF
few | TRBJ1-5 | TRBV5-6 | . | TGTGCCAGCAGCTTTTCTAGGACCTGGGATCAGCCCCAGCATTTT | CASSFSRTWDQPQHF
few | TRBJ1-1 | TRBV10-3 | . | TGTGCCATCAGTGAGTCGACGGCCAGTTCAGAAGCTTTCTTT | CAISESTASSEAFF
. | TRBJ2-1 | TRBV5-1 | TRBD2 | TGCGCCAGCAGCTTGGGCGCTAGCGGTTACAATGAGCAGTTCTTC | CASSLGASGYNEQFF
. | TRBJ2-3 | TRBV9 | TRBD1 | TGTGCCAGCAGCGTAGAGGGGGCTAGCACAGATACGCAGTATTTT | CASSVEGASTDTQYF
once | TRBJ2-7 | TRBV27 | TRBD2 | TGTGCCAGCAGTTCATCTAGCGGGGACATGCCCTACGAGCAGTACTTC | CASSSSSGDMPYEQYF
. | TRBJ2-7 | TRBV5-6 | TRBD1 | TGTGCCAGCAGCCGCCCGACAGGGGGCGTCTCCTACGAGCAGTACTTC | CASSRPTGGVSYEQYF
many | TRBJ1-4 | TRBV28 | . | TGTGCCAGCAGTTTGTTGAAGGACATAGGGGAAAAACTGTTTTTT | CASSLLKDIGEKLFF
. | TRBJ1-1 | TRBV7-9 | TRBD1 | TGTGCCAGCAGGGAGTCGGGGACAGGGGGGACTGAAGCTTTCTTT | CASRESGTGGTEAFF
few | TRBJ1-1 | TRBV19 | . | TGTGCCAGTAGTATGGAGCGCGTAATGAACACTGAAGCTTTCTTT | CASSMERVMNTEAFF
. | TRBJ2-5 | TRBV11-2 | TRBD2 | TGTGCCAGCAGCCCGCGAGGGGGAGCGGGAGCCCGATGGGAGACCCAGTACTTC | CASSPRGGAGARWETQYF
few | TRBJ2-7 | TRBV6-1 | TRBD1 | TGTGCCAGCAGTCCTCGCACCGGGACAGGAACCGAGCAGTACTTC | CASSPRTGTGTEQYF
. | TRBJ2-3 | TRBV5-1 | TRBD2 | TGCGCCAGCAGCTTGGAGGCTAGCGGGATGAAAGATACGCAGTATTTT | CASSLEASGMKDTQYF